This T cell receptor beta chain was sequenced in a study of blood T cell repertoires in COVID-19 (dated by TCRdb to the early 2020s). Context from the whole study: Samples covering the acute and convalescent phases of COVID-19 were provided by collaborators in the United States, Italy and Spain. The prospective study material was composed of cDNA or gDNA derived from T cells, B-cell-depleted T cells, or PBMCs. The dataset comprised deeply sampled blood TCRbeta repertoires from subjects exposed to, actively infected with, or recovered from COVID-19. The repertoires were made available in a free public database intended to serve as a resource for research on the immune response to SARS-CoV-2. Samples came from the ongoing ImmuneRACE study (first 160 participants) plus 1,254 subjects from 6 global collaborators. Nearly every sample came with metadata listing a de-identified subject ID, COVID-19 status, age in years and sex. Where available, HLA class I and class II types were taken from metadata supplied by the sample provider and were not determined by assay-based typing.

The immunoSEQ Assay, a bias-controlled multiplex PCR, was used to amplify TCRbeta CDR3 regions from genomic DNA. In the source study's methods: Within the assay, amplification of reference gene primers was used to estimate how many nucleated cells each sample contained. To quantify the absolute abundance of each unique TCRbeta CDR3 rearrangement, sequence reads were collapsed and filtered. Productive Simpson clonality was computed per sample as the square root of Simpson's diversity index over productive rearrangements. The table was pulled from immuneACCESS by TCRdb, which kept in-frame rearrangements only. Such tables lose some clones; where checked, under half of the loss comes from unresolved V genes, and the rest has no known cause. V, J and clone size are those of that table, while D and trimming were read from the DNA. The sample data list about 280,000 clones, and 90% of these were observed just once. Of the sample, 1.7% is held by the ten largest clones.

Overall study outcomes, separate from this receptor: The quantity of clinical and demographic metadata differed by source and by participant and was supplied without curation.

The junction carries 30 bases between V and J, which are trimmed by 4 bases and 2 bases respectively. The CDR3 runs 20 amino acids, cysteine and phenylalanine included. This entry keeps only the CDR3 DNA: 60 bases, framed from base 1. According to the germline V gene, CDR1 reads MDHEN and CDR2 reads SYDVKM. On this clone itself: Its antigen remains undetermined. The record has no base qualities; no much larger clone is one base away.

Participants in the prospective study were enrolled through a virtual design, were aged roughly 18 to 100 years, and lived in under 25 United States geographic areas. To assign participants to cohorts, the prospective study relied on clinical history that participants themselves reported in a screening survey and a study questionnaire. Each participant in the prospective study had whole blood, serum and a nasopharyngeal or oropharyngeal swab collected by mobile phlebotomists. Prospective study participants could optionally give additional blood draws and questionnaires over a roughly two-month period. Before DNA extraction, blood samples from the prospective study were shipped at room temperature or frozen.

The chain links TRBV28 with TRBJ2-7; TRBD2 could be the D gene, as 6 bases match. The TCR sequence derives from a woman aged 18-30 years with acute COVID-19. Sequencing was carried out using PBMCs or T cells enriched from blood (not recorded which). The CDR3 sequence is CASSSPLVSSRGTGAYEQYF. The DNA reads TGTGCCAGCAGTTCACCCCTCGTATCGTCTCGAGGGACGGGGGCCTACGAGCAGTACTTC. Joined to the reference TRBV28 and TRBJ2-7 proteins, this CDR3 gives the full variable domain: DVKVTQSSRYLVKRTGEKVFLECVQDMDHENMFWYRQDPGLGLRLIYFSYDVKMKEKGDIPEGYSVSREKKERFSLILESASTNQTSMYLCASSSPLVSSRGTGAYEQYFGPGTRLTVT.